A selection of T cell receptor beta chains follows, all from one sample in a study of blood T cell repertoires in COVID-19. Sequencing was performed with immunoSEQ multiplex PCR; in TCRdb, only in-frame clones are kept and a portion is missing. This table holds about 150,000 clones, almost 85% found once. What was sequenced was peripheral blood. These receptors were taken from a human donor with acute or convalescent COVID-19. The donor label of this sample is uncertain. Each CDR3 is given with its conserved first and last residue. A D gene is named only where the DNA matches it firmly. Clone size is stated in some rows and not others, as once, few, many or a class when expanded.

J | size | D | V | CDR3 | DNA
TRBJ1-4 | NA | TRBD1 | TRBV3-1/TRBV3-2 | CASSQDRTGGQEKLFF | TGTGCCAGCAGCCAAGATCGGACAGGGGGTCAAGAAAAACTGTTTTTT
TRBJ2-1 | NA | TRBD2 | TRBV14 | CASSTRGAYNEQFF | TGTGCCAGCAGCACCCGGGGGGCCTACAATGAGCAGTTCTTC
TRBJ2-1 | NA | TRBD1 | TRBV18 | CASSPAGTGLNEQFF | TGTGCCAGCTCACCGGCGGGGACAGGGCTGAATGAGCAGTTCTTC
TRBJ2-3 | NA | NA | TRBV5-1 | CASSLTTSTDTQYF | TGCGCCAGCAGCCTCACGACTAGCACAGATACGCAGTATTTT
TRBJ2-7 | NA | TRBD2 | TRBV6-5 | CAGGTSGRGTYEQYF | TGTGCCGGCGGGACTAGCGGCCGGGGGACCTACGAGCAGTACTTC
TRBJ1-2 | NA | NA | TRBV7-9 | CASSSGQNYGYTF | TGTGCCAGCAGCTCCGGACAGAACTATGGCTACACCTTC
TRBJ1-2 | NA | NA | TRBV6-1 | CASSEQGRYGYTF | TGTGCCAGCAGTGAACAGGGGCGGTATGGCTACACCTTC
TRBJ2-1 | NA | TRBD2 | TRBV27 | CASSLRLAGINEQFF | TGTGCCAGCAGTTTAAGACTAGCGGGGATCAATGAGCAGTTCTTC
TRBJ1-2 | few | TRBD1 | TRBV6-6 | CASSPGTGGNLGFYGYTF | TGTGCCAGCAGTCCCGGGACAGGGGGCAACCTCGGATTCTATGGCTACACCTTC
TRBJ1-1 | NA | TRBD1 | TRBV7-3 | CASSLLGQINTEAFF | TGTGCCAGCAGCTTACTGGGACAGATAAACACTGAAGCTTTCTTT
TRBJ2-7 | NA | TRBD1 | TRBV2 | CASRFGPTGGFEQYF | TGTGCCAGCAGGTTCGGTCCTACAGGGGGGTTCGAGCAGTACTTC
TRBJ2-3 | once | TRBD2 | TRBV18 | CASSLLAGSTDTQYF | TGTGCCAGCTCATTACTAGCGGGGAGCACAGATACGCAGTATTTT
TRBJ1-2 | NA | TRBD1 | TRBV7-8 | CASSRDRGAGYTF | TGTGCCAGCAGCCGAGACAGGGGAGCGGGCTACACCTTC
TRBJ1-2 | few | TRBD1 | TRBV5-1 | CASSLGQGVYGYTF | TGCGCCAGCAGCCTGGGACAGGGGGTCTATGGCTACACCTTC
TRBJ2-2 | NA | TRBD1 | TRBV15 | CATSRAVRQGLNTGELFF | TGTGCCACCAGCAGAGCAGTGAGACAGGGTTTGAACACCGGGGAGCTGTTTTTT
TRBJ2-5 | few | TRBD2 | TRBV7-2 | CASSYSRLAGRETQYF | TGTGCCAGCAGCTACAGCAGACTAGCGGGGAGAGAGACCCAGTACTTC
TRBJ2-7 | once | NA | TRBV5-1 | CASSLTEYPYEQYF | TGCGCCAGCAGCTTGACAGAATATCCCTACGAGCAGTACTTC
TRBJ1-5 | NA | TRBD1 | TRBV2 | CASVTGGGQPQHF | TGTGCCAGCGTCACAGGGGGCGGTCAGCCCCAGCATTTT
TRBJ1-1 | few | TRBD1 | TRBV3-1/TRBV3-2 | CASSQETGLRLDTEAFF | TGTGCCAGCAGCCAAGAGACAGGGCTTAGGCTGGACACTGAAGCTTTCTTT
TRBJ1-5 | NA | NA | TRBV18 | CASSPTGDQPQHF | TGTGCCAGCTCACCTACGGGGGATCAGCCCCAGCATTTT
TRBJ2-7 | NA | NA | TRBV14 | CASSQMEGEQYF | TGTGCCAGCAGCCAAATGGAGGGAGAGCAGTACTTC
TRBJ1-5 | NA | NA | TRBV19 | CASSTSQDQPQHF | TGTGCCAGTAGTACCAGTCAGGATCAGCCCCAGCATTTT
TRBJ1-2 | NA | NA | TRBV5-5 | CASGGFKDYGYTF | TGTGCCAGCGGGGGGTTTAAGGACTATGGCTACACCTTC
TRBJ1-2 | NA | TRBD1 | TRBV2 | CASRPSGQGALYGYTF | TGTGCCAGCAGACCTTCCGGACAGGGGGCGTTATATGGCTACACCTTC
TRBJ1-6 | NA | TRBD1 | TRBV5-1 | CASSLEAGGQSPLHF | TGCGCCAGCAGCTTGGAGGCAGGGGGACAATCACCCCTCCACTTT
TRBJ2-5 | NA | TRBD2 | TRBV3-1/TRBV3-2 | CASSQRTSEGTQYF | TGTGCCAGCAGCCAAAGGACTAGCGAGGGGACCCAGTACTTC
TRBJ2-2 | NA | TRBD2 | TRBV4-1 | CASSPNSYREDTGELFF | TGCGCCAGCAGCCCCAACAGCTACCGGGAGGACACCGGGGAGCTGTTTTTT
TRBJ1-2 | NA | TRBD1 | TRBV6-5 | CASRPGQSLNYGYTF | TGTGCCAGCAGGCCGGGACAGTCCCTTAACTATGGCTACACCTTC
TRBJ2-7 | NA | NA | TRBV7-8 | CASSQTGRAYEQYF | TGTGCCAGCAGCCAAACGGGCAGGGCCTACGAGCAGTACTTC
TRBJ1-6 | NA | TRBD1 | TRBV9 | CASSPRTGWNSPLHF | TGTGCCAGCAGCCCACGGACAGGATGGAATTCACCCCTCCACTTT
TRBJ1-1 | NA | NA | TRBV6-5 | CASSYSQGTEAFF | TGTGCCAGCAGTTACTCTCAGGGCACTGAAGCTTTCTTT
TRBJ1-1 | once | NA | TRBV28 | CASTPGQAYTEAFF | TGTGCCAGCACCCCGGGACAAGCCTACACTGAAGCTTTCTTT
TRBJ2-2 | NA | NA | TRBV19 | CASSILGGQFANTGELFF | TGTGCCAGTAGTATATTAGGAGGACAGTTCGCGAACACCGGGGAGCTGTTTTTT
TRBJ2-1 | few | TRBD2 | TRBV6-5 | CASSYQRDYEQFF | TGTGCCAGCAGTTACCAGCGGGACTATGAGCAGTTCTTC
TRBJ1-4 | NA | NA | TRBV19 | CASEQGLPNEKLFF | TGTGCCAGCGAACAGGGACTACCGAATGAAAAACTGTTTTTT
TRBJ2-3 | many | NA | TRBV11-3 | CASAGDTQYF | TGTGCCAGCGCCGGGGATACGCAGTATTTT